The clone carrying this TCR beta chain was picked up many times. Its antigen is unknown. This sample stems from a study of human T cells and chemical hapten exposure. Whole-study context: Sensitization involved placing 2% DPC onto an approximately 2 cm by approximately 2 cm region of upper inner arm skin.

Time point described: patch test 1, 2 weeks after DPC sensitization. Treatment denoted: therapeutic diphenylcyclopropenone sensitization with weekly scalp DPC. Total RNA was extracted from unfractionated whole blood. V was pared by 3 bases and J by 2 bases, with 9 bases of the junction left unmatched. The CDR3 sequence is 16 residues long. General study findings and limits: Controls had significantly fewer large CDR3 similarity clusters than were formed by expanded TCRs.

One entry per CDR3 protein, called by TCRdb with MiXCR from the RACE reads. The data hold roughly 34,000 distinct CDR3 sequences, with more than 6% observed a single time. The starting material was whole blood, obtained in connection with sensitization to the hapten diphenylcyclopropenone (DPC). The origin of this receptor is a woman aged 25 to 39 with alopecia areata. Some clones in this sample may be carry-over from other donors' samples. The chain joins TRBV12-3 or TRBV12-4 to TRBJ1-1; the match to TRBD1 covers 7 bases. The DNA for the CDR3 is TGTGCCAGCAGTTTCAGCAGGGGGACGGCTAACACTGAAGCTTTCTTT. Translated, it gives CASSFSRGTANTEAFF.